The sequence of this T cell receptor beta chain was determined in a study of siplizumab effects on memory and regulatory T cells. The sample holds one count of this clone. The CDR3 extends over 16 amino acids. Germline V lookup: CDR1 SNHLY, CDR2 FYNNEI. J lost 1 base, V lost 6 bases, and 6 bases had no gene match. Profiling relied on immunoSEQ multiplex PCR, and the TCRdb table lists in-frame clones only, not all of them. The data show tens of thousands of clones, around 90% seen once. The sample was CD8+ T cells sorted from blood. The TCR sequence derives from a human donor in good health. J is TRBJ1-2 and V is TRBV2, with 12 bases identical to TRBD1. This CDR3 reads CASSSGDRGLNYGYTF. CDR3 bases: TGTGCCAGCAGCTCCGGGGACAGGGGGCTTAACTATGGCTACACCTTC.